This TCR beta chain was sequenced during a study of regulatory T cells in long-lasting Graves disease. Trimming shortened V by 10 bases and J by 10 bases, and 17 bases separated the two germline ends. The CDR3 runs 12 residues. Germline V gene sequence: CDR1 MNHEY, CDR2 SVGEGT. With iRepertoire HTBI primers and Arm-PCR of CDR3 regions, TCR beta libraries were built. Each CDR3 protein gets one entry after TCRdb re-called the multiplex PCR reads with MiXCR. The repertoire holds 620,000 or so distinct CDR3 sequences, 15% to 20% seen once, with roughly 18% in the top ten. This clonotype was detected only a few times. Time point indicated: newly diagnosed GD, antithyroid drugs for less than 3 months. The TCR library used RNA extracted from PBMCs. Graves' disease diagnosis followed American Thyroid Association guidelines. The sample was also reused in another study, on T cells in Graves' hyperthyroidism and ophthalmopathy. Per that paper: Pregnant or lactating patients were excluded, as were those with uncontrolled infection or other autoimmune disease. Diagnoses rested on clinical symptoms, serum thyroxine and TRAb, thyroid ultrasound and orbital computed tomography. RT-PCR in the first round (using the HTBI primer set) targeted the TCR CDR3.

The clonotype originates from a woman in her thirties with Graves disease. The chain uses TRBV6-2 or TRBV6-3 and TRBJ2-1; tentative D call: TRBD2 (6 bases). Sequencing was performed on peripheral blood mononuclear cells (PBMCs), taken at new diagnosis, from a patient treated with antithyroid drugs. The CDR3 reads CATREVWGEQFF. In DNA form, the CDR3 reads TGTGCCACAAGGGAGGTATGGGGGGAGCAGTTCTTC.